A selection of T cell receptor beta chains follows, all from one sample in a study of T-cell reconstitution after alpha-beta-depleted transplantation in children. TCRdb independently ran MiXCR on the PCR reads; one entry per CDR3 protein. The table has a few hundred thousand distinct CDR3 sequences, approximately 10% seen once. The specimen comprised PBMCs from the stem cell graft donor, sampled from the stem cell graft. The receptor set was obtained from a human donor who donated a stem cell graft to a child with acute lymphoblastic leukemia. The CDR3 runs from the conserved cysteine through the conserved F or W. A D gene is named only where the DNA matches it firmly. Clone size is stated in some rows and not others, as once, few, many or a class when expanded.

CDR3aa: CASSGGFYNEQFF; CDR3nt: TGTGCCTCCTCGGGCGGGTTCTACAATGAGCAGTTCTTC; j_gene: TRBJ2-1; d_gene: -; v_gene: TRBV30; abundance: few
CDR3aa: CSAWDTTYEQYF; CDR3nt: TGCAGTGCCTGGGACACCACCTACGAGCAGTACTTC; j_gene: TRBJ2-7; d_gene: -; v_gene: TRBV20-1; abundance: many
CDR3aa: CASSPDRFGYEQYF; CDR3nt: TGTGCCAGCAGCCCGGACAGGTTTGGGTACGAGCAGTACTTC; j_gene: TRBJ2-7; d_gene: TRBD1; v_gene: TRBV7-8; abundance: -
CDR3aa: CSVELAGLSSYNEQFF; CDR3nt: TGCAGCGTTGAATTAGCGGGGTTGAGCTCCTACAATGAGCAGTTCTTC; j_gene: TRBJ2-1; d_gene: TRBD2; v_gene: TRBV29-1; abundance: -
CDR3aa: CASSLVDGVLFYEQYF; CDR3nt: TGTGCCAGCAGCTTAGTGGATGGAGTCCTCTTCTACGAGCAGTACTTC; j_gene: TRBJ2-7; d_gene: -; v_gene: TRBV7-8; abundance: -
CDR3aa: CASSQDHGTSGAYEQYF; CDR3nt: TGCGCCAGCAGCCAAGACCACGGGACTAGCGGGGCCTACGAGCAGTACTTC; j_gene: TRBJ2-7; d_gene: TRBD2; v_gene: TRBV4-3; abundance: -
CDR3aa: CASSLGDRRRDEQFF; CDR3nt: TGTGCCAGCAGCTTAGGGGACAGAAGGCGCGATGAGCAGTTCTTC; j_gene: TRBJ2-1; d_gene: TRBD1; v_gene: TRBV7-2; abundance: -
CDR3aa: CASRPLTSWTGHYEQYF; CDR3nt: TGTGCCAGCAGGCCTCTGACATCTTGGACAGGGCACTACGAGCAGTACTTC; j_gene: TRBJ2-7; d_gene: TRBD1; v_gene: TRBV2; abundance: many
CDR3aa: CSAKGSGRYTHEQYF; CDR3nt: TGCAGTGCTAAAGGAAGCGGGAGGTATACGCACGAGCAGTACTTC; j_gene: TRBJ2-7; d_gene: TRBD2; v_gene: TRBV20-1; abundance: few
CDR3aa: CASSPGGWLSTDTQYF; CDR3nt: TGTGCCAGCAGCCCTGGGGGTTGGCTCAGCACAGATACGCAGTATTTT; j_gene: TRBJ2-3; d_gene: -; v_gene: TRBV11-2; abundance: -
CDR3aa: CASSLYAGVNGYTF; CDR3nt: TGTGCCAGCAGTTTATACGCAGGGGTTAATGGCTACACCTTC; j_gene: TRBJ1-2; d_gene: -; v_gene: TRBV28; abundance: few
CDR3aa: CASSPSWVGSNEQFF; CDR3nt: TGTGCCAGCAGCCCGTCGTGGGTAGGGTCCAATGAGCAGTTCTTC; j_gene: TRBJ2-1; d_gene: -; v_gene: TRBV5-6; abundance: few
CDR3aa: CASSLTGAGGTYEQYF; CDR3nt: TGCGCCAGCAGCCTGACGGGGGCGGGAGGAACCTACGAGCAGTACTTC; j_gene: TRBJ2-7; d_gene: TRBD2; v_gene: TRBV5-1; abundance: many
CDR3aa: CASSEPYRGFTEAFF; CDR3nt: TGTGCCAGCAGTGAACCTTACAGGGGGTTCACTGAAGCTTTCTTT; j_gene: TRBJ1-1; d_gene: TRBD1; v_gene: TRBV2; abundance: few
CDR3aa: CATSRVGGPEQYF; CDR3nt: TGTGCCACCAGCAGAGTCGGGGGCCCCGAGCAGTACTTC; j_gene: TRBJ2-7; d_gene: -; v_gene: TRBV15; abundance: few
CDR3aa: CSALPIQLTDTQYF; CDR3nt: TGCAGCGCGCTACCGATTCAGCTCACAGATACGCAGTATTTT; j_gene: TRBJ2-3; d_gene: -; v_gene: TRBV29-1; abundance: few
CDR3aa: CASSSWTGGDEQYF; CDR3nt: TGTGCCAGCAGCTCCTGGACAGGGGGCGACGAGCAGTACTTC; j_gene: TRBJ2-7; d_gene: TRBD1; v_gene: TRBV7-2; abundance: -
CDR3aa: CASRGFPPGELFF; CDR3nt: TGTGCCAGCAGGGGCTTCCCTCCCGGGGAGCTGTTTTTT; j_gene: TRBJ2-2; d_gene: -; v_gene: TRBV28; abundance: few
CDR3aa: CASSLGVENIQYF; CDR3nt: TGTGCCAGCAGCTTAGGAGTAGAAAACATTCAGTACTTC; j_gene: TRBJ2-4; d_gene: -; v_gene: TRBV7-2; abundance: many
CDR3aa: CSARVGRDRRYEQYF; CDR3nt: TGCAGTGCTAGAGTTGGGCGGGATCGAAGGTACGAGCAGTACTTC; j_gene: TRBJ2-7; d_gene: -; v_gene: TRBV20-1; abundance: -
CDR3aa: CASSYAFWGQETQYF; CDR3nt: TGTGCCAGCAGTTACGCGTTTTGGGGGCAGGAGACCCAGTACTTC; j_gene: TRBJ2-5; d_gene: -; v_gene: TRBV27; abundance: -
CDR3aa: CASSQQGGLFTDTQYF; CDR3nt: TGTGCCAGCAGCCAACAAGGGGGCCTATTCACAGATACGCAGTATTTT; j_gene: TRBJ2-3; d_gene: TRBD1; v_gene: TRBV3-1; abundance: -
CDR3aa: CASSGGLAGFDEQFF; CDR3nt: TGCGCCAGCAGCGGGGGACTAGCGGGTTTCGATGAGCAGTTCTTC; j_gene: TRBJ2-1; d_gene: TRBD2; v_gene: TRBV5-1; abundance: few
CDR3aa: CASRLLQETQYF; CDR3nt: TGTGCCAGCAGGCTGCTCCAAGAGACCCAGTACTTC; j_gene: TRBJ2-5; d_gene: -; v_gene: TRBV5-5; abundance: many
CDR3aa: CASRHLGDPGRTDTQYF; CDR3nt: TGCGCCAGCAGACATCTAGGGGATCCGGGTAGGACAGATACGCAGTATTTT; j_gene: TRBJ2-3; d_gene: -; v_gene: TRBV5-1; abundance: few
CDR3aa: CSAREDRKQFF; CDR3nt: TGCAGTGCTAGAGAGGACAGGAAGCAGTTCTTC; j_gene: TRBJ2-1; d_gene: TRBD1; v_gene: TRBV20-1; abundance: few
CDR3aa: CASSNNRPPNEKLFF; CDR3nt: TGTGCCAGCTCCAACAACAGGCCCCCTAATGAAAAACTGTTTTTT; j_gene: TRBJ1-4; d_gene: -; v_gene: TRBV12-3/TRBV12-4; abundance: -
CDR3aa: CSATTGILREQYF; CDR3nt: TGCAGTGCTACCACAGGGATCCTACGGGAGCAGTACTTC; j_gene: TRBJ2-7; d_gene: -; v_gene: TRBV20-1; abundance: -
CDR3aa: CASSQFRGTGVDTGELFF; CDR3nt: TGTGCCAGCAGCCAGTTCCGAGGGACAGGGGTGGACACCGGGGAGCTGTTTTTT; j_gene: TRBJ2-2; d_gene: TRBD1; v_gene: TRBV3-1; abundance: few
CDR3aa: CASSPGVNSPLHF; CDR3nt: TGTGCCAGCAGCCCTGGGGTGAATTCACCCCTCCACTTT; j_gene: TRBJ1-6; d_gene: -; v_gene: TRBV7-2; abundance: few
CDR3aa: CASSLARGLAYTDTQYF; CDR3nt: TGTGCCAGCAGCTTAGCCCGCGGACTAGCGTACACAGATACGCAGTATTTT; j_gene: TRBJ2-3; d_gene: TRBD2; v_gene: TRBV7-2; abundance: few
CDR3aa: CASGPRTGGNEQFF; CDR3nt: TGTGCTAGTGGTCCAAGGACAGGGGGCAATGAGCAGTTCTTC; j_gene: TRBJ2-1; d_gene: TRBD1; v_gene: TRBV12-5; abundance: -
CDR3aa: CASSLVPGGEAGTQYF; CDR3nt: TGTGCCAGCAGCTTAGTCCCCGGAGGTGAGGCGGGTACGCAGTATTTT; j_gene: TRBJ2-3; d_gene: -; v_gene: TRBV7-9; abundance: many
CDR3aa: CSVGLGLGGYTF; CDR3nt: TGCAGCGTTGGTTTGGGGCTGGGCGGCTACACCTTC; j_gene: TRBJ1-2; d_gene: -; v_gene: TRBV29-1; abundance: few
CDR3aa: CASSITSSYEQYF; CDR3nt: TGTGCCAGCTCGATAACCTCCAGTTACGAGCAGTACTTC; j_gene: TRBJ2-7; d_gene: -; v_gene: TRBV18; abundance: few
CDR3aa: CASSLGGREPYEQYF; CDR3nt: TGCGCCAGCAGCTTAGGAGGACGAGAACCCTACGAGCAGTACTTC; j_gene: TRBJ2-7; d_gene: -; v_gene: TRBV5-1; abundance: few
CDR3aa: CSVEEGQEDFYGYTF; CDR3nt: TGCAGCGTTGAGGAGGGACAGGAAGACTTCTATGGCTACACCTTC; j_gene: TRBJ1-2; d_gene: TRBD1; v_gene: TRBV29-1; abundance: -
CDR3aa: CASSQFMNTEAFF; CDR3nt: TGCGCCAGCAGCCAATTCATGAACACTGAAGCTTTCTTT; j_gene: TRBJ1-1; d_gene: -; v_gene: TRBV4-3; abundance: many
CDR3aa: CSVQFTAYEQYF; CDR3nt: TGCAGCGTTCAGTTTACCGCCTACGAGCAGTACTTC; j_gene: TRBJ2-7; d_gene: -; v_gene: TRBV29-1; abundance: -
CDR3aa: CASAKYMTDTQYF; CDR3nt: TGTGCCAGCGCCAAATACATGACAGATACGCAGTATTTT; j_gene: TRBJ2-3; d_gene: -; v_gene: TRBV6-2/TRBV6-3; abundance: many
CDR3aa: CAPPSGDTQYF; CDR3nt: TGCGCCCCCCCGTCAGGAGATACGCAGTATTTT; j_gene: TRBJ2-3; d_gene: -; v_gene: TRBV10-2; abundance: many